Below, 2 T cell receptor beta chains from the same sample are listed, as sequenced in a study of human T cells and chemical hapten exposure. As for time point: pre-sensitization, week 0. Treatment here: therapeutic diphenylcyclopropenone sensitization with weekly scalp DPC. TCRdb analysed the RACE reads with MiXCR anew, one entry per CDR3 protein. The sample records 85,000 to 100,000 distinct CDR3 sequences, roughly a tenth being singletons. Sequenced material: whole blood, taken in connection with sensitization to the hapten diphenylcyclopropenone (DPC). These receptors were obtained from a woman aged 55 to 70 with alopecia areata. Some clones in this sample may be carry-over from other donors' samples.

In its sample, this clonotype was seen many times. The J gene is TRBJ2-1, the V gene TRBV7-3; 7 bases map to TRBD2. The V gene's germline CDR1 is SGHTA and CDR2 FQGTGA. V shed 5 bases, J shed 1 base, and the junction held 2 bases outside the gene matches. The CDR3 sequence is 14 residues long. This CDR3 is CASSHGGSYNEQFF. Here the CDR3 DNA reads TGTGCCAGCAGCCACGGGGGGTCCTACAATGAGCAGTTCTTC. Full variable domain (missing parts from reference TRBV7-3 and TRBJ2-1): GAGVSQTPSNKVTEKGKYVELRCDPISGHTALYWYRQSLGQGPEFLIYFQGTGAADDSGLPNDRFFAVRPEGSVSTLKIQRTERGDSAVYLCASSHGGSYNEQFFGPGTRLTVL.

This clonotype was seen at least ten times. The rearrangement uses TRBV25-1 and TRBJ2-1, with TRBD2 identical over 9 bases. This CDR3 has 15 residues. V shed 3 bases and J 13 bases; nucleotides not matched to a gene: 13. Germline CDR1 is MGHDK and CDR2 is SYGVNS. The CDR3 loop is CASSDLAGAQGSQFF. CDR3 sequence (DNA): TGTGCCAGCAGTGATTTAGCGGGGGCCCAGGGTTCTCAGTTCTTC.